This T cell receptor beta chain emerged from a study of shared clonotypes between healthy human individuals. Splitting of CD4+ cells produced CD45RA+ naive and CD45RA-negative memory subsets. The assay was immunoSEQ multiplex PCR, and TCRdb's table has in-frame clones only and misses some. The data show over a million clones, around 98% seen once. V lost 7 bases to trimming and J lost 1 base; unmatched junction nucleotides: 5. CDR3 length equals 13 residues. CDR1 is SQVTM and CDR2 is ANQGSEA in the germline V gene. Sequenced input: naive CD4+ T cells sorted from blood. The sample's subset: CD45RA+ positively selected. This TCR was sampled from a young man in good health. The chain employs TRBV29-1 and TRBJ2-3; 7 bases agree with TRBD2. The chain's CDR3 is CSGTGGRTDTQYF. The DNA of the CDR3 is TGCAGCGGGACGGGAGGCCGCACAGATACGCAGTATTTT.